This TCR beta chain was observed in a study of T cells expressing NK-cell markers. Study overall: The authors sequenced eight donors, of whom seven were HCMV-seropositive and one was seronegative.

This CDR3 spans 16 amino acids. The germline gives CDR1 SGHRS, CDR2 YFSETQ. TCRdb reprocessed the 5' RACE reads and stores each CDR3 protein as one record, lacking DNA. The specimen's table records about 460,000 distinct CDR3 sequences. The specimen was blood T cells: a sorted CD56 or NKG2C T cell subset, CD4+ or CD8+ T cells, or bulk PBMC T cells (not recorded which). The chain combines TRBV5-1 with TRBJ2-4; TCRdb reports TRBD2, a call that lacks DNA to check it against. The TCR originated in a woman in her fifties or sixties in good health. CDR3 protein: CASSLGREGQGNIQYF.